This passage covers 30 T cell receptor beta chains from one sample sequenced in a study of cytomegalovirus exposure and HLA in healthy donors. The PCR contained 60 Vbeta and 13 Jbeta primers. Using immunoSEQ multiplex PCR, the repertoire was profiled, and TCRdb retains in-frame clones only, with some absent. The table lists approximately 150,000 clones, less than 10% of them singletons. Specimen: PBMCs. The receptors derive from a male donor in good health and CMV-seronegative.

The V call is TRBV28, the J call TRBJ2-7; 11 bases align to TRBD1. Unmatched junction bases numbered 3, after V lost 6 bases and J lost 2 bases. The CDR3 consists of 14 residues. Germline values: CDR1 MDHEN, CDR2 SYDVKM. CDR3 nucleotides: TGTGCCAGCAGGGGGACAGGGGGACCCTACGAGCAGTACTTC. Translation gives CASRGTGGPYEQYF.

This clone was observed a handful of times. The gene calls are TRBV19 and TRBJ1-4; no definite D call. Looked up from germline, CDR1 is LNHDA and CDR2 is SQIVND (reference sequence). The CDR3 sequence is 16 residues long. V lost 6 bases and J 0 bases, leaving 14 bases between the germline ends. The CDR3 sequence is CASRTDPLATNEKLFF. The CDR3 DNA is TGTGCCAGTAGGACTGACCCTCTTGCAACTAATGAAAAACTGTTTTTT.

Turning to this clone: One end of the junction does not line up with germline, which may come from a read error. This chain links TRBV27 with TRBJ1-2, with D unclear. Germline assignment: CDR1 MNHEY and CDR2 SMNVEV (reference sequence). The CDR3 is 13 residues long. The CDR3, as DNA: TGTGCCAGCAGCTTATCGGGCGATTATGGCTACACCTTC. Translated, it gives CASSLSGDYGYTF.

This clone was picked up a small number of times. The chain combines TRBV9 with TRBJ1-1; 11 bases align to TRBD1. Unmatched junction bases numbered 10, after V lost 4 bases and J lost 11 bases. Looked up from germline, CDR1 is SGDLS and CDR2 is YYNGEE. The CDR3 is 14 amino acids. The CDR3, as DNA: TGTGCCAGCAGCTTCGGACAGGGGGCGCAGGGGGCTTTCTTT. This gives the protein CASSFGQGAQGAFF.

The chain uses TRBV7-2 and TRBJ2-7, with 10 nucleotides matching TRBD1. J was trimmed by 1 base and V by 2 bases; bases with no gene match: 5. This CDR3 has 16 amino acids. The V gene's germline CDR1 is SGHTA and CDR2 FQGNSA. CDR3 DNA sequence: TGTGCCAGCAGCTTAATACGGACAGGGGGATCCTACGAGCAGTACTTC. Encoded protein: CASSLIRTGGSYEQYF.

This clone was detected many times. The chain uses TRBV6-4 and TRBJ2-6; D may be TRBD2 (6 bases). The CDR3 sequence is 17 residues long. Germline V gene sequence: CDR1 MRHNA, CDR2 SNTAGT. With 6 bases removed from V and 4 bases from J, the gap between germline ends came to 19 bases. In DNA form, the CDR3 reads TGTGCCAGCAGCAAGGAGGGTTTGGCAGGGGGGGCCAACGTCCTGACTTTC. Encoded protein: CASSKEGLAGGANVLTF.

The V and J genes are TRBV6-1 and TRBJ1-1, with D perhaps TRBD1 (6 bases). Germline V lookup: CDR1 MNHNS, CDR2 SASEGT. The V end lost 3 bases, the J end lost 6 bases, and 11 bases lay between the germline ends. The CDR3 covers 13 residues. CDR3 protein: CASSEQGIAEAFF. Here the CDR3 DNA reads TGTGCCAGCAGTGAGCAGGGGATCGCTGAAGCTTTCTTT.

The table lists this clone with a few counts. This chain uses TRBV27 with TRBJ1-1; D uncertain. CDR1 MNHEY and CDR2 SMNVEV come from the germline V gene (reference sequence). Trimming took 7 bases from V and 4 from J, leaving 13 bases between them. The CDR3 covers 13 residues. CDR3 in amino acids: CASIDTIRTEAFF. As DNA, the CDR3 is TGTGCCAGCATCGACACGATTCGCACTGAAGCTTTCTTT.

The chain couples TRBV28 to TRBJ2-7, with 7 bases identical to TRBD2. The germline V gene has CDR1 MDHEN and CDR2 SYDVKM. The J segment lost 3 bases and the V segment lost 0 bases, leaving 8 bases of the junction unmatched. CDR3 length: 16 amino acids. The CDR3 DNA reads as TGTGCCAGCAGTTTATGGGGGAGGGCTAGCGGCTACGAGCAGTACTTC. This encodes CASSLWGRASGYEQYF.

This clone was recorded a few times. The rearrangement links TRBV7-9 to TRBJ2-6; D is uncertain. Deletions cut 3 bases from V and 0 bases from J, with 6 bases between. Germline V lookup: CDR1 SEHNR, CDR2 FQNEAQ (reference sequence). The CDR3 consists of 15 residues. The CDR3 DNA reads as TGTGCCAGCAGCTTCTCGAGCTCTGGGGCCAACGTCCTGACTTTC. Translated: CASSFSSSGANVLTF.

The sample holds a few counts of this clone. This chain uses TRBV7-9 with TRBJ1-4, with TRBD1 as a possible D gene (5 bases). This CDR3 region has 15 residues. Germline-derived CDR1 and CDR2 are SEHNR and FQNEAQ (reference sequence). Trimming took off 5 bases at V and 0 bases at J, with 10 bases between the two ends. Here the CDR3 DNA reads TGTGCCAGCAGCCCTGACAGTGCAACTAATGAAAAACTGTTTTTT. Translated, it gives CASSPDSATNEKLFF.

The V call is TRBV6-1, the J call TRBJ1-2; unclear D gene. Germline CDR1 MNHNS, CDR2 SASEGT. Deletions cut 2 bases from V and 8 bases from J, with 15 bases between. The CDR3 consists of 14 residues. The CDR3 is CASSELRGAEGYTF. The CDR3 region has the DNA TGTGCCAGCAGTGAACTTCGGGGTGCGGAGGGCTACACCTTC.

This clone was detected only a few times. The junction does not match germline at one end; this may be a read error. V gene TRBV30 combines with J gene TRBJ2-7; a weak D match, TRBD1 (5 bases). Germline-derived CDR1 and CDR2 are GTSNPN and SVGIG (reference sequence). This CDR3 is built from 13 residues. The chain's CDR3 is CAWSVRQSYGQYF. The DNA of the CDR3 is TGTGCCTGGAGTGTACGACAGTCCTACGGGCAGTACTTC.

This clone showed up just a few times. The chain has TRBV6-6 and TRBJ1-2, with D uncertain. Looked up from germline, CDR1 is MNHNY and CDR2 is SVGAGI (reference sequence). The CDR3 runs 16 residues. The V end lost 0 bases, the J end lost 5 bases, and 16 bases lay between the germline ends. CDR3 DNA: TGTGCCAGCAGTTACTCGATCCCCTCCGGGAGTTATGGCTACACCTTC. It codes for CASSYSIPSGSYGYTF.

The J gene is TRBJ2-2, the V gene TRBV27; D not certain. Trimming shortened V by 7 bases and J by 4 bases, and 16 bases separated the two germline ends. Germline V gene data show CDR1 as MNHEY and CDR2 as SMNVEV (reference sequence). This CDR3 has 15 residues. This CDR3 reads CASTDGPELTGELFF. The CDR3 DNA sequence: TGTGCCAGCACTGATGGGCCAGAGCTCACCGGGGAGCTGTTTTTT.

The chain recombines TRBV9 with TRBJ2-5, with a possible D match to TRBD2 (6 bases). CDR1 and CDR2 (germline): SGDLS, YYNGEE. Between the trimmed V and J ends, which lost 4 bases and 5 bases, there was a span of 15 bases. This CDR3 is built from 14 residues. The CDR3 region is CASSPSSERETQYF. CDR3 coding DNA: TGTGCCAGCAGCCCTTCTAGCGAGCGGGAGACCCAGTACTTC.

The chain recombines TRBV28 with TRBJ1-1; D gene unclear. Germline V CDR1 and CDR2: MDHEN, SYDVKM. V was shortened by 5 bases and J by 3 bases, with 7 bases between the two germline ends. The CDR3 is made up of 12 amino acids. CDR3 nucleotides: TGTGCCAGCAGTCTCCGGGACACTGAAGCTTTCTTT. This encodes CASSLRDTEAFF.

The V and J genes are TRBV18 and TRBJ2-1; a weak D match, TRBD2 (5 bases). Germline loops: CDR1 KGHSH, CDR2 LQKENI. Trimming removed 3 bases from V and 3 bases from J, with 9 bases in between. The CDR3 covers 14 residues. CDR3 sequence (DNA): TGTGCCAGCTCACCGGGAGCCCACTACAATGAGCAGTTCTTC. It codes for CASSPGAHYNEQFF.

This clone was detected a few times. The rearrangement joins TRBV6-6 to TRBJ1-3, with unresolved D. This CDR3 is built from 13 residues. V lost 2 bases to trimming and J lost 2 bases, with 4 bases between them. Per the germline V gene, CDR1 is MNHNY and CDR2 is SVGAGI (reference sequence). The CDR3, as DNA: TGTGCCAGCAGTTACGAGGCTGGAAACACCATATATTTT. This encodes CASSYEAGNTIYF.

The chain carries TRBV6-5 and TRBJ1-2; D unresolved. V was cut by 0 bases and J by 4 bases, with 12 bases left in between. The CDR3 extends over 15 amino acids. Germline CDR1 and CDR2: MNHEY and SVGAGI. This chain's CDR3 is CASSYSGQAPYGYTF. In DNA, the CDR3 is TGTGCCAGCAGTTACTCTGGGCAGGCACCCTATGGCTACACCTTC.

The V call is TRBV28, the J call TRBJ1-1, with a weak D call TRBD1 (5 bases). Germline V gene sequence: CDR1 MDHEN, CDR2 SYDVKM. V gave up 3 bases and J gave up 1 base, with 6 bases separating them. The CDR3 is made up of 13 amino acids. The CDR3 loop reads CASSFRENTEAFF. CDR3 bases: TGTGCCAGCAGTTTCAGGGAGAACACTGAAGCTTTCTTT.

This clone was seen only a few times. This chain uses TRBV7-9 with TRBJ1-4, with D hard to call. The CDR3 consists of 15 residues. The germline V gene encodes CDR1 SEHNR and CDR2 FQNEAQ (reference sequence). Trimming removed 5 bases at V and 0 bases at J, with 10 bases between. The CDR3 here is CASSPRTATNEKLFF. As DNA, the CDR3 is TGTGCCAGCAGCCCTAGAACTGCAACTAATGAAAAACTGTTTTTT.

The chain combines TRBV27 with TRBJ2-1; 9 bases align to TRBD2. J was trimmed by 5 bases and V by 7 bases; bases with no gene match: 9. Looked up from germline, CDR1 is MNHEY and CDR2 is SMNVEV (reference sequence). This CDR3 region has 15 residues. DNA for the CDR3: TGTGCCAGCACCGCCTGGAGCGGGGGGAACAATGAGCAGTTCTTC. Translating it yields CASTAWSGGNNEQFF.

By sample fraction, this clone is medium-sized. The genes are TRBV6-1 and TRBJ2-7; D is unresolved. The germline gives CDR1 MNHNS, CDR2 SASEGT. The CDR3 is made up of 9 amino acids. V was pared by 11 bases and J by 3 bases, with 5 bases between. CDR3 bases: TGTGCCGTCCACTACGAGCAGTACTTC. It is translated as CAVHYEQYF.

Only a few counts were recorded for this clone. V and J are TRBV19 and TRBJ1-1; D may be TRBD1 (6 bases). The CDR3 runs to 15 residues. Germline values: CDR1 LNHDA, CDR2 SQIVND (reference sequence). Between the trimmed V and J ends, which lost 5 bases and 1 base, there was a span of 14 bases. The CDR3 spells CASSAYRVANTEAFF. As DNA, the CDR3 is TGTGCCAGTAGTGCTTACAGGGTCGCGAACACTGAAGCTTTCTTT.

The rearrangement links TRBV5-8 to TRBJ2-2, with D perhaps matching TRBD2 (5 bases). Germline V gene data show CDR1 as SGHTS and CDR2 as YDEGEE. The CDR3 runs to 16 residues. V dropped 1 base and J dropped 0 bases, with 10 bases sitting between them. CDR3 sequence reads: CASSLNPGTNTGELFF. The CDR3 DNA is TGTGCCAGCAGCTTGAATCCGGGGACGAACACCGGGGAGCTGTTTTTT.

In its sample, this clone was seen a few times. The chain carries TRBV4-3 and TRBJ2-1; 10 bases agree with TRBD2. The CDR3 spans 18 residues. Trimming at V came to 0 bases and at J to 2 bases, leaving 7 bases not matched to a gene. CDR1 is LGHNA and CDR2 is YSLEER in the germline V gene. The CDR3 DNA follows: TGCGCCAGCAGCCAAGAAGTGGCTAGCGGGGGTGCCTACAATGAGCAGTTCTTC. Translating gives CASSQEVASGGAYNEQFF.

The V gene is TRBV19, the J gene TRBJ1-5, with a possible D match to TRBD1 (6 bases). Looked up from germline, CDR1 is LNHDA and CDR2 is SQIVND (reference sequence). V shed 5 bases and J shed 7 bases, with 15 bases lying between them. The CDR3 sequence is 14 residues long. The DNA for the CDR3 is TGTGCCAGTAGTCCACAGGGAGCGGACCAGCCCCAGCATTTT. It specifies CASSPQGADQPQHF.

The chain combines TRBV4-1 with TRBJ2-7, with a possible D match to TRBD2 (6 bases). CDR3 size: 14 residues. Trimming took off 5 bases at V and 3 bases at J, with 14 bases between the two ends. Germline V gene sequence: CDR1 MGHRA, CDR2 YSYEKL. Written as DNA, the CDR3 is TGCGCCAGCAGCGGAACGGGACTCCTCTACGAGCAGTACTTC. Residues: CASSGTGLLYEQYF.

This clone came up a few times. The chain has TRBV19 and TRBJ2-3; D perhaps matches TRBD1 (5 bases). Trimming shortened V by 4 bases and J by 5 bases, and 10 bases separated the two germline ends. The CDR3 has 13 amino acids. Per the germline V gene, CDR1 is LNHDA and CDR2 is SQIVND (reference sequence). The CDR3 is CASSTTQGDTQYF. In nucleotides, the CDR3 is TGTGCCAGTAGTACTACCCAGGGAGATACGCAGTATTTT. Filled out from reference TRBV19 and TRBJ2-3, the complete variable domain reads DGGITQSPKYLFRKEGQNVTLSCEQNLNHDAMYWYRQDPGQGLRLIYYSQIVNDFQKGDIAEGYSVSREKKESFPLTVTSAQKNPTAFYLCASSTTQGDTQYFGPGTRLTVL.